This T cell receptor beta chain was obtained from a study of coeliac disease. The data were produced by immunoSEQ multiplex PCR, yet TCRdb's version contains in-frame clones alone and is incomplete. The repertoire holds under 2,000 clones, about three quarters seen once, with about 12% in the top ten. Details on this clone: Antigen: not known.

CDR1 and CDR2 (germline): MNHEY, SMNVEV (reference sequence). V was pared by 6 bases and J by 2 bases, with 19 bases between. This CDR3 spans 16 amino acids. Study-wide results and limits: Known gliadin-specific TRB sequences: about 45% of the 18 coeliac samples, only 1 of 6 controls. According to the authors, this method cannot detect gliadin-specific T cells in an unbiased way. Intraepithelial and lamina propria fractions were not highly pure, so cross-contamination was possible.

The TCR comes from a human donor without celiac disease. Sequenced sample: lymphocytes from the gut lamina propria. The V and J genes are TRBV27 and TRBJ1-2; tentative D call: TRBD1 (6 bases). The CDR3 DNA sequence: TGTGCCAGCAGCCCTCTGACAGGAACTTGGAACTATGGCTACACCTTC. As protein: CASSPLTGTWNYGYTF.